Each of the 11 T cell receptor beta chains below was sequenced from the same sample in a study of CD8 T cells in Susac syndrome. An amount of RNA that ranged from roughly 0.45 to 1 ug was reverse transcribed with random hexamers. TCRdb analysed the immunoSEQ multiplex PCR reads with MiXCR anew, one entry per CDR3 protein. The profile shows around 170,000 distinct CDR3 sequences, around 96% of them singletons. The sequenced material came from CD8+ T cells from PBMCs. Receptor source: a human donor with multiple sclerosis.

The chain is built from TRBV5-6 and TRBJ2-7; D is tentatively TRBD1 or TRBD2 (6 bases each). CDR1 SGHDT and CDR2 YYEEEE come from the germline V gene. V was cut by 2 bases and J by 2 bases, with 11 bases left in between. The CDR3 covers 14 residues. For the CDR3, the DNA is TGTGCCAGCAGCTTCGGGGGCTTCCCCTACGAGCAGTACTTC. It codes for CASSFGGFPYEQYF.

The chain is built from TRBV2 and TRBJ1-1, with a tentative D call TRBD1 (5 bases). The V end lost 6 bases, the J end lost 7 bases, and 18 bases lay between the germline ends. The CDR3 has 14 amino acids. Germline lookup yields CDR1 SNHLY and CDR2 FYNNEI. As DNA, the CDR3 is TGTGCCAGCAGCCATCCGGGAGACAGAGATGAAGCTTTCTTT. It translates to CASSHPGDRDEAFF.

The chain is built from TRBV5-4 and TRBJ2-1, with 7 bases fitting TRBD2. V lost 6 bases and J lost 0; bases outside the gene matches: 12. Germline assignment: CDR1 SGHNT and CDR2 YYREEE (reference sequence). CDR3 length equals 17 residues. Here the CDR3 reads CASTFSPGGSSYNEQFF. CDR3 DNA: TGTGCCAGCACCTTCTCCCCAGGCGGGAGCTCCTACAATGAGCAGTTCTTC.

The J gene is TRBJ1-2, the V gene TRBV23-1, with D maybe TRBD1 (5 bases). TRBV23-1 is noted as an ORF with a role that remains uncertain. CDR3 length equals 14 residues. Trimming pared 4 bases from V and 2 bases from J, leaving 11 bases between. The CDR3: CASSLMGPNYGYTF. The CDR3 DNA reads TGCGCCAGCAGTCTCATGGGACCGAACTATGGCTACACCTTC.

DNA of the CDR3: TGCGCCAGCAGCCCCCGGGACAACTCCTACAATGAGCAGTTCTTC. It is translated as CASSPRDNSYNEQFF. J is TRBJ2-1 and V is TRBV5-1, with D maybe TRBD1 (6 bases). CDR3 length: 15 amino acids. Germline CDR1 reads SGHRS; CDR2 reads YFSETQ. Trimming left V 4 bases short and J 0 bases short, with 11 bases between.

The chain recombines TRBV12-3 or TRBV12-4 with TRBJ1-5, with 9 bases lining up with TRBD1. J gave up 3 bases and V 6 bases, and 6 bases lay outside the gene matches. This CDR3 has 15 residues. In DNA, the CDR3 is TGTGCCAGCAGCAACACAGGGGGCTACAATCAGCCCCAGCATTTT. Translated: CASSNTGGYNQPQHF.

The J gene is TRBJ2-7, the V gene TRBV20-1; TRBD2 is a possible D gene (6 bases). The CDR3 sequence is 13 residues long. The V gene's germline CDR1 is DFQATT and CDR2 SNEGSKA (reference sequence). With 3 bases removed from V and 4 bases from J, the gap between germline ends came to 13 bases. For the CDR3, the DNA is TGCAGTGCTAGCGGGAGCGAGCCTTACGAGCAGTACTTC. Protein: CSASGSEPYEQYF.

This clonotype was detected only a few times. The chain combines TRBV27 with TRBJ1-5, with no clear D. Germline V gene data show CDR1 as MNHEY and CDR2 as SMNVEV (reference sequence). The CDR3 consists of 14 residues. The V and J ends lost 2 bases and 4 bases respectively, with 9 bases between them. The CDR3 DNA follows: TGTGCCAGCAGTTTAGGCCGGGGTAATCAGCCCCAGCATTTT. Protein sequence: CASSLGRGNQPQHF.

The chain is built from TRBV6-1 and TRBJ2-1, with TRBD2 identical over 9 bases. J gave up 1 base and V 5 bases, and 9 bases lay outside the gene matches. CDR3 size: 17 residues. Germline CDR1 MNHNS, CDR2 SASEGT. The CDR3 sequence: CASSPFPTSGSYNEQFF. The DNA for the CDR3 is TGTGCCAGCAGTCCATTCCCTACTAGCGGGTCCTACAATGAGCAGTTCTTC.

CDR3 in DNA: TGTGCCAGCAGTTATTCTAGCGGATCCTACAATGAGCAGTTCTTC. Translated, it gives CASSYSSGSYNEQFF. This chain connects TRBV27 to TRBJ2-1, with 7 bases that match TRBD2. V lost 4 bases and J lost 1; bases outside the gene matches: 4. The CDR3 has 15 amino acids. The V gene's germline CDR1 is MNHEY and CDR2 SMNVEV (reference sequence).

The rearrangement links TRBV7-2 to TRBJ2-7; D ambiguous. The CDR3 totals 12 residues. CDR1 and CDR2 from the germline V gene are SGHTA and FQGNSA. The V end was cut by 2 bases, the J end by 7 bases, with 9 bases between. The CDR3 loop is CASSLWVGEQYF. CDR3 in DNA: TGTGCCAGCAGCTTATGGGTCGGGGAGCAGTACTTC.